This T cell receptor (beta chain) derives from a study of T cells expressing NK-cell markers. Study-level information: Sequencing covered eight donors, seven HCMV-seropositive and one seronegative.

Using the 5' RACE reads, TCRdb records one entry per CDR3 protein without DNA. The sample table includes 130,000 to 150,000 distinct CDR3 sequences. Germline CDR1 reads LGHDT; CDR2 reads YNNKEL (reference sequence). This CDR3 comprises 15 residues. The sample comprised blood T cells: a sorted CD56 or NKG2C T cell subset, CD4+ or CD8+ T cells, or bulk PBMC T cells (not recorded which). This chain connects TRBV3-1 to TRBJ2-4. The origin of this receptor is a man aged 18 to 30 in good health. CDR3 sequence: CASSQDLGQQNIQYF.